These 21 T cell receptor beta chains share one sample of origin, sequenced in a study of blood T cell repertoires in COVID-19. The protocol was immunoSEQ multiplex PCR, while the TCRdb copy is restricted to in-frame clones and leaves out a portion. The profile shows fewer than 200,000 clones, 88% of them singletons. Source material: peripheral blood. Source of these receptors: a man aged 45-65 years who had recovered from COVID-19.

The CDR3 protein is CASSRDRADTEAFF. For the CDR3, the DNA is TGCGCCAGCAGCCGGGACAGGGCTGACACTGAAGCTTTCTTT. The chain couples TRBV10-1 to TRBJ1-1, with 9 bases aligning to TRBD1. J gave up 3 bases and V 6 bases, and 5 bases lay outside the gene matches. This CDR3 spans 14 amino acids. Germline V gene data show CDR1 as WNHNN and CDR2 as SYGVQD (reference sequence).

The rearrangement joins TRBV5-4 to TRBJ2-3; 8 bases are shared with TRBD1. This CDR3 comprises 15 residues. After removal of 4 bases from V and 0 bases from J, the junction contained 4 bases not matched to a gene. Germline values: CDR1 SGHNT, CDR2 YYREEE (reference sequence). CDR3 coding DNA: TGTGCCAGCAGCCGGGGACAGGTGAGCACAGATACGCAGTATTTT. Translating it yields CASSRGQVSTDTQYF.

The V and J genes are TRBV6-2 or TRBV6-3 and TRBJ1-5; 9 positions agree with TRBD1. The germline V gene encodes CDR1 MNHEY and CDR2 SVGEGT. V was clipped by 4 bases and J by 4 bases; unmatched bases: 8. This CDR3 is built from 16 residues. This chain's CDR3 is CASSSVGQGINQPQHF. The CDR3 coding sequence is TGTGCCAGCAGTTCGGTCGGACAGGGGATAAATCAGCCCCAGCATTTT.

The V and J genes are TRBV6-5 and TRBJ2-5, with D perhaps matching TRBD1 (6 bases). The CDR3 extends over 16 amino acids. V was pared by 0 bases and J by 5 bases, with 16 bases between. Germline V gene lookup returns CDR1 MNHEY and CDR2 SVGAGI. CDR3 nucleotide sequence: TGTGCCAGCAGTTACTCGACAGGCCCCCCACAGGAGACCCAGTACTTC. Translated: CASSYSTGPPQETQYF.

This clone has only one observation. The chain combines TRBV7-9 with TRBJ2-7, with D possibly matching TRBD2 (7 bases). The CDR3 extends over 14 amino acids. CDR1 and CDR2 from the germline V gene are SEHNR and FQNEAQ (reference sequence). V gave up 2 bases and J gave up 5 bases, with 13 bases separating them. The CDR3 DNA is TGTGCCAGCAGCTTATCACAGGGAGGGCACGAGCAGTACTTC. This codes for CASSLSQGGHEQYF.

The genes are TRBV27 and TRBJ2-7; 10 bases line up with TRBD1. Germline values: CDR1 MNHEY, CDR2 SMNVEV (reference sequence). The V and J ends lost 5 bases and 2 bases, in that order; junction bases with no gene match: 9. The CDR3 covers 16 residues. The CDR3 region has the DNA TGTGCCAGCAGTGGGGTAGGGACAGGGGACGCCTACGAGCAGTACTTC. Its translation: CASSGVGTGDAYEQYF.

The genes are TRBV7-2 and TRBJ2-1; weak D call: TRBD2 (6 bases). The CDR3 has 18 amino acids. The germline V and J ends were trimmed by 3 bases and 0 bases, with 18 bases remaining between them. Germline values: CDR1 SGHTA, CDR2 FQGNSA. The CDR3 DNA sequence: TGTGCCAGCAGCTTTTCCCGGGAGAGGGTGAGCTCCTACAATGAGCAGTTCTTC. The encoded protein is CASSFSRERVSSYNEQFF.

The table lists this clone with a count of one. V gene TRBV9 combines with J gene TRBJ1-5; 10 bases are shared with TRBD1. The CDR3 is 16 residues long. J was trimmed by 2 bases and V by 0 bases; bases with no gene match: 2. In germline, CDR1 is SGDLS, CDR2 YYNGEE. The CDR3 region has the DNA TGTGCCAGCAGCGTAGGGACAGGGGGAGGCAATCAGCCCCAGCATTTT. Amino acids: CASSVGTGGGNQPQHF.

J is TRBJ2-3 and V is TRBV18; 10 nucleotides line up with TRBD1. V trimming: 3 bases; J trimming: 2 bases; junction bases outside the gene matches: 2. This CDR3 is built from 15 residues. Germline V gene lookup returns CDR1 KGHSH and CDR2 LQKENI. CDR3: CASSPGQGVTDTQYF. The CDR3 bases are TGTGCCAGCTCACCCGGACAGGGGGTCACAGATACGCAGTATTTT.

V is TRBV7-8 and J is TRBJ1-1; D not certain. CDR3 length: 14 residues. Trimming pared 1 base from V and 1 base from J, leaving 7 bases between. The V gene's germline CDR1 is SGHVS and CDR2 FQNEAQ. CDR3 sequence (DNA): TGTGCCAGCAGCTTAGGGCCGGGGAACACTGAAGCTTTCTTT. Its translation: CASSLGPGNTEAFF.

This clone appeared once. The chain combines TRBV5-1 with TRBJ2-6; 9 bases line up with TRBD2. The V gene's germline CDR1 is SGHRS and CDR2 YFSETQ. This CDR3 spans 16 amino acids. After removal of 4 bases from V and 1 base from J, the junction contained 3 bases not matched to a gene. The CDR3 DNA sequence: TGCGCCAGCAGCGCGGGAGGGGCATCTGGGGCCAACGTCCTGACTTTC. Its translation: CASSAGGASGANVLTF.

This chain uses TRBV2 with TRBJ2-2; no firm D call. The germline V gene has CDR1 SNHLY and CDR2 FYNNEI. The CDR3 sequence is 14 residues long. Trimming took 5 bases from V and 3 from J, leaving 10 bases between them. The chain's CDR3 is CASSTPDYTGELFF. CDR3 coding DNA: TGTGCCAGCAGTACCCCAGACTACACCGGGGAGCTGTTTTTT.

This CDR3 reads CASRGWTGTVDNEQFF. In DNA form, the CDR3 reads TGTGCCAGCAGGGGCTGGACAGGAACGGTGGACAATGAGCAGTTCTTC. The V gene is TRBV7-9, the J gene TRBJ2-1; TRBD1 agrees at 7 bases. Germline CDR1 SEHNR, CDR2 FQNEAQ (reference sequence). The V gene end was trimmed by 6 bases and the J gene end by 5 bases; junction bases not matched to a gene: 13. The CDR3 covers 16 residues. Using reference TRBV7-9 and TRBJ2-1 for the parts outside the CDR3, the full variable domain is DTGVSQNPRHKITKRGQNVTFRCDPISEHNRLYWYRQTLGQGPEFLTYFQNEAQLEKSRLLSDRFSAERPKGSFSTLEIQRTEQGDSAMYLCASRGWTGTVDNEQFFGPGTRLTVL.

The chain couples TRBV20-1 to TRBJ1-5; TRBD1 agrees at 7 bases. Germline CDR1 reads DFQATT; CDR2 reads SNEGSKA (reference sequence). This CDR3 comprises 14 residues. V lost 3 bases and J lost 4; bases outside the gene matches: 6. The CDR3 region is CSASKGAGNQPQHF. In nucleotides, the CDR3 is TGCAGTGCTAGTAAGGGGGCGGGTAATCAGCCCCAGCATTTT.

The CDR3 loop reads CASSAPGQVNSPLHF. The CDR3 nucleotides read TGCGCCAGCAGTGCTCCGGGACAGGTCAATTCACCCCTCCACTTT. This chain links TRBV10-2 with TRBJ1-6; 8 positions match TRBD1. The CDR3 sequence is 15 residues long. CDR1 and CDR2 from the germline V gene are WSHSY and SAAADI. V shed 4 bases and J 7 bases; nucleotides not matched to a gene: 6.

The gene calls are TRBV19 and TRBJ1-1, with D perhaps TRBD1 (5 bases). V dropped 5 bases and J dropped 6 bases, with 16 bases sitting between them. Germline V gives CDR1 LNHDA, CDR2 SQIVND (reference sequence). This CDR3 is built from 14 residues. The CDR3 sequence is CASSPRGGLPEAFF. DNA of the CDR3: TGTGCCAGTAGTCCCCGGGGGGGACTCCCTGAAGCTTTCTTT.

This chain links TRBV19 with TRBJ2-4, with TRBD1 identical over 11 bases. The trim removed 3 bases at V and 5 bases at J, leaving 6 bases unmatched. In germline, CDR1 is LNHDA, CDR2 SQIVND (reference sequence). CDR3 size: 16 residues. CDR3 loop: CASSILGQGAQNIQYF. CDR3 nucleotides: TGTGCCAGTAGTATCCTCGGACAGGGGGCCCAAAACATTCAGTACTTC. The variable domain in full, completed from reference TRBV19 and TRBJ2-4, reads DGGITQSPKYLFRKEGQNVTLSCEQNLNHDAMYWYRQDPGQGLRLIYYSQIVNDFQKGDIAEGYSVSREKKESFPLTVTSAQKNPTAFYLCASSILGQGAQNIQYFGAGTRLSVL.

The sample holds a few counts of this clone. CDR3 region: CASSYSIGSNQPQHF. The CDR3 DNA follows: TGTGCCAGCAGTTACTCGATCGGTAGCAATCAGCCCCAGCATTTT. The chain has TRBV6-2 or TRBV6-3 and TRBJ1-5, with D unresolved. The CDR3 is made up of 15 amino acids. The ends were cut back, 0 bases at V and 0 bases at J, with 6 bases in the middle. Looked up from germline, CDR1 is MNHEY and CDR2 is SVGEGT.

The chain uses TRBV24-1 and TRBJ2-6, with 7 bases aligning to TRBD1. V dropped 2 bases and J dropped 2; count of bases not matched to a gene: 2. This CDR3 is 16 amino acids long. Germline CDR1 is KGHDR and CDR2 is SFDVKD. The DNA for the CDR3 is TGTGCCACCAGTGATTCGAGGGGGCCTGGGGCCAACGTCCTGACTTTC. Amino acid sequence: CATSDSRGPGANVLTF.

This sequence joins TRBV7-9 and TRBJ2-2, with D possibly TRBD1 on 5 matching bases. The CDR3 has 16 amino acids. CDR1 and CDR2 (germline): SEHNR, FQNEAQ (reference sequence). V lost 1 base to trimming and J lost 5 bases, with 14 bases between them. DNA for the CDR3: TGTGCCAGCAGCTTAGAGGGCAGGGCTCGGACCGGGGAGCTGTTTTTT. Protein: CASSLEGRARTGELFF.

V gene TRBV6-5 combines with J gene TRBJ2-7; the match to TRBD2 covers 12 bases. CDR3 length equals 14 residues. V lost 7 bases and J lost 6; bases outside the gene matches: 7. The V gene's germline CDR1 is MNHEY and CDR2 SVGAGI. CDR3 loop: CASTGLAGTAEQYF. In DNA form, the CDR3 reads TGTGCCAGCACCGGACTAGCGGGAACGGCCGAGCAGTACTTC.